This TCR beta chain derives from a study of response to subunit inactivated influenza vaccine. The germline CDR1 and CDR2 sequences are SGHVS and FQNEAQ. V was pared by 3 bases and J by 10 bases, with 13 bases between. The CDR3 has 14 amino acids. Points from the study as a whole: It was the authors' suggestion that each seasonal influenza vaccination recruits few new T cells.

TCRdb re-called the RT-PCR reads through MiXCR, storing one row per CDR3 protein. The sample holds under 550,000 distinct CDR3 sequences, about 8% seen once. This clonotype has a handful of counts. Its antigen is currently unknown. The chain links TRBV7-8 to TRBJ1-6; D call uncertain. The sequenced sample was PBMCs from blood, obtained roughly 24 months after vaccination. This sequence originates from a man aged 50 to 75 who received an inactivated influenza vaccine. DNA for the CDR3: TGTGCCAGCAGCTTCTCAGGCGCCATGTCACCCCTCCACTTT. This translates into CASSFSGAMSPLHF.